The next 7 T cell receptor beta chains were all read from a single sample in a study of blood T cell repertoires in COVID-19. Only in-frame clones appear in the TCRdb table, and some are missing; sequencing was by immunoSEQ multiplex PCR. The profile shows about 54,000 clones, roughly 89% of them singletons. Sequencing input: peripheral blood. All receptors come from a man aged 40-49 years with COVID-19, enrolled during active disease.

The chain has TRBV28 and TRBJ2-7; maybe TRBD2 (6 bases). Germline CDR1 and CDR2: MDHEN and SYDVKM. V was shortened by 5 bases and J by 9 bases, with 20 bases between the two germline ends. This CDR3 is built from 14 residues. The CDR3 nucleotides are TGTGCCAGCAGTCCCTTAAGTTCGGGGGTGGGGCAGTACTTC. Translating gives CASSPLSSGVGQYF.

The chain is built from TRBV23-1 and TRBJ2-1; 8 nucleotides align to TRBD2. TRBV23-1 is flagged as an ORF with uncertain function. V lost 0 bases to trimming and J lost 7 bases; unmatched junction nucleotides: 5. CDR3 length equals 15 residues. The CDR3 protein is CASSQSGSGGNEQFF. The CDR3 DNA reads as TGCGCCAGCAGTCAATCGGGGAGCGGGGGAAATGAGCAGTTCTTC.

V is TRBV9 and J is TRBJ1-5; 7 positions match TRBD1. The germline V gene has CDR1 SGDLS and CDR2 YYNGEE. Germline trimming cut 3 bases from V and 4 bases from J; bases unmatched to any gene: 4. This CDR3 has 14 residues. The CDR3 DNA reads as TGTGCCAGCAGCGCCGACAGGGTAAATCAGCCCCAGCATTTT. This translates into CASSADRVNQPQHF.

J is TRBJ2-7 and V is TRBV19; D may be TRBD1 (5 bases). The length of the CDR3 is 18 residues. Trimming cost V 0 bases and J 6 bases, with 24 bases left between them. CDR1 and CDR2 from the germline V gene are LNHDA and SQIVND (reference sequence). The CDR3 DNA follows: TGTGCCAGTAGTATAGATCGAACCAGCCCTGATAGGGGTGGCGAGCAGTACTTC. As protein: CASSIDRTSPDRGGEQYF.

V and J are TRBV19 and TRBJ2-1; 9 bases are shared with TRBD2. The V segment lost 4 bases and the J segment 14 bases; nucleotides outside the gene matches: 9. Germline CDR1 LNHDA, CDR2 SQIVND (reference sequence). The CDR3 has 13 amino acids. As DNA, the CDR3 is TGTGCCAGTAGTAGAAGACTAGCGGAAGATGAGTTCTTC. It encodes CASSRRLAEDEFF.

The chain combines TRBV6-5 with TRBJ2-7; D is possibly TRBD2 (5 bases). The ends were cut back, 5 bases at V and 5 bases at J, with 16 bases in the middle. Germline loops: CDR1 MNHEY, CDR2 SVGAGI. The CDR3 contains 14 residues. The CDR3 reads CASSPTQTNHEQYF. For the CDR3, the DNA is TGTGCCAGCAGTCCGACCCAGACTAACCACGAGCAGTACTTC.

The chain carries TRBV7-3 and TRBJ2-3; 10 bases agree with TRBD2. Trimming at V came to 1 base and at J to 5 bases, leaving 15 bases not matched to a gene. The length of the CDR3 is 19 residues. The germline CDR1 and CDR2 sequences are SGHTA and FQGTGA. The CDR3 coding sequence is TGTGCCAGCAGCTTAAGCGGGACCTGGAGCGGGGGGGCCTTAGATACGCAGTATTTT. Amino acids: CASSLSGTWSGGALDTQYF.